This passage covers 31 T cell receptor beta chains from one sample sequenced in a study of cytomegalovirus exposure and HLA in healthy donors. Using immunoSEQ multiplex PCR, the repertoire was profiled, and TCRdb retains in-frame clones only, with some absent. The sample lists approximately 200,000 clones; about 86% were seen once. Sequenced material: PBMCs. The source is a woman between 18 and 30 years old in good health and CMV-seronegative.

The genes are TRBV7-2 and TRBJ2-1; 9 positions agree with TRBD1. V was pared by 2 bases and J by 13 bases, with 12 bases of the junction left unmatched. The CDR3 contains 15 residues. Germline V gives CDR1 SGHTA, CDR2 FQGNSA. The CDR3, as DNA: TGTGCCAGCAGCTTAAGCGGGACCGGACAGGGGTATCAGTTCTTC. Residues: CASSLSGTGQGYQFF. The full variable domain, its missing parts supplied by reference TRBV7-2 and TRBJ2-1, is GAGVSQSPSNKVTEKGKDVELRCDPISGHTALYWYRQSLGQGLEFLIYFQGNSAPDKSGLPSDRFSAERTGGSVSTLTIQRTQQEDSAVYLCASSLSGTGQGYQFFGPGTRLTVL.

The chain links TRBV7-2 to TRBJ2-5; TRBD1 matches 10 bases. V lost 3 bases, J lost 4 bases, and 11 bases stayed unmatched. Germline loops: CDR1 SGHTA, CDR2 FQGNSA. This CDR3 spans 17 amino acids. CDR3 sequence reads: CASSLGSTGGWRETQYF. The CDR3 coding sequence is TGTGCCAGCAGCTTGGGGTCGACAGGGGGCTGGAGAGAGACCCAGTACTTC.

The V and J genes are TRBV19 and TRBJ1-1; D is undetermined. There are 13 residues in the CDR3. Germline values: CDR1 LNHDA, CDR2 SQIVND (reference sequence). Trimming pared 3 bases from V and 6 bases from J, leaving 11 bases between. The CDR3 reads CASSMEVSAEAFF. DNA for the CDR3: TGTGCCAGTAGTATGGAAGTGAGCGCTGAAGCTTTCTTT.

The genes are TRBV7-2 and TRBJ2-7; 7 nucleotides match TRBD2. This CDR3 contains 13 residues. The V gene end was trimmed by 5 bases and the J gene end by 4 bases; junction bases not matched to a gene: 5. CDR1 is SGHTA and CDR2 is FQGNSA in the germline V gene. The CDR3 coding sequence is TGTGCCAGCAGCCCGAGGGAGGGGTACGAGCAGTACTTC. This gives the protein CASSPREGYEQYF.

This clone came up once. The chain carries TRBV5-1 and TRBJ2-5; a possible D gene is TRBD2 (6 bases). The CDR3 loop spans 15 amino acids. In germline, CDR1 is SGHRS, CDR2 YFSETQ. V was shortened by 0 bases and J by 5 bases, with 14 bases between the two germline ends. DNA for the CDR3: TGCGCCAGCAGCTTGGCGGGGGACCCTCGGGAGACCCAGTACTTC. This codes for CASSLAGDPRETQYF.

The chain is built from TRBV18 and TRBJ1-3, with 8 bases matching TRBD1. This CDR3 has 17 residues. Trimming cost V 5 bases and J 0 bases; bases outside gene matches: 9. Germline CDR1 KGHSH, CDR2 LQKENI. The CDR3, as DNA: TGTGCCAGCTCAGTGACAGGGGCGAGCTTCTCTGGAAACACCATATATTTT. Translated: CASSVTGASFSGNTIYF.

For the CDR3, the DNA is TGTGCCAGCAGCGTAGCTGACGGGGGAAACAATGAGCAGTTCTTC. It specifies CASSVADGGNNEQFF. The chain recombines TRBV9 with TRBJ2-1; possibly TRBD2 for D (6 bases). The CDR3 sequence is 15 residues long. CDR1 SGDLS and CDR2 YYNGEE come from the germline V gene. V gave up 0 bases and J gave up 5 bases, with 12 bases separating them. Using reference TRBV9 and TRBJ2-1 for the parts outside the CDR3, the full variable domain is DSGVTQTPKHLITATGQRVTLRCSPRSGDLSVYWYQQSLDQGLQFLIQYYNGEERAKGNILERFSAQQFPDLHSELNLSSLELGDSALYFCASSVADGGNNEQFFGPGTRLTVL.

The chain is built from TRBV6-7 and TRBJ2-2; 13 bases line up with TRBD2. TRBV6-7 is flagged as an ORF with uncertain function. The CDR3 spans 17 residues. V dropped 4 bases and J dropped 4; count of bases not matched to a gene: 6. The CDR3 protein is CASSFGLAGVSTGELFF. CDR3 sequence (DNA): TGTGCCAGCAGTTTCGGACTAGCGGGAGTGTCCACCGGGGAGCTGTTTTTT.

V is TRBV9 and J is TRBJ2-3; the match to TRBD2 covers 7 bases. The CDR3 loop spans 17 amino acids. Germline trimming cut 0 bases from V and 3 bases from J; bases unmatched to any gene: 10. Germline V lookup: CDR1 SGDLS, CDR2 YYNGEE. CDR3 coding DNA: TGTGCCAGCAGCGTAGAAGCGGGGATTCACGGTACAGATACGCAGTATTTT. This gives the protein CASSVEAGIHGTDTQYF. Combining the CDR3 with reference TRBV9 and TRBJ2-3 gives the whole variable domain DSGVTQTPKHLITATGQRVTLRCSPRSGDLSVYWYQQSLDQGLQFLIQYYNGEERAKGNILERFSAQQFPDLHSELNLSSLELGDSALYFCASSVEAGIHGTDTQYFGPGTRLTVL.

The chain combines TRBV11-2 with TRBJ2-1; tentative D call: TRBD1 (5 bases). This CDR3 has 15 residues. Germline V gene data show CDR1 as SGHAT and CDR2 as FQNNGV. Trimming stripped 1 base from V and 8 bases from J, with 15 bases between. CDR3 in amino acids: CASSLVGGAIDEQFF. The CDR3 nucleotides are TGTGCCAGCAGCTTAGTAGGTGGGGCCATCGATGAGCAGTTCTTC.

The genes are TRBV16 and TRBJ1-1, with no clear D. The CDR3 spans 13 residues. Deletions cut 6 bases from V and 0 bases from J, with 8 bases between. Germline CDR1 reads KGHSY; CDR2 reads FQNENV. CDR3 nucleotides: TGTGCCAGCAGTCACAACATGAACACTGAAGCTTTCTTT. Translated, it gives CASSHNMNTEAFF.

Concerning this clone: This sample also contains other DNA sequences that code for the same CDR3. The V gene is TRBV29-1, the J gene TRBJ2-7; D not certain. V was pared by 4 bases and J by 2 bases, with 6 bases between. Germline V gene lookup returns CDR1 SQVTM and CDR2 ANQGSEA. This CDR3 comprises 11 residues. CDR3 nucleotide sequence: TGCAGCGTTGTGGAGACCTACGAGCAGTACTTC. Encoded protein: CSVVETYEQYF.

The count of this clone is one. The chain carries TRBV5-1 and TRBJ2-5; 10 positions match TRBD2. The trim removed 4 bases at V and 9 bases at J, leaving 9 bases unmatched. The CDR3 is 14 amino acids. The germline CDR1 and CDR2 sequences are SGHRS and YFSETQ. In nucleotides, the CDR3 is TGCGCCAGCAGCCGGACTAGCGGCCAGGGGGCCCAGTACTTC. It codes for CASSRTSGQGAQYF. Combining the CDR3 with reference TRBV5-1 and TRBJ2-5 gives the whole variable domain KAGVTQTPRYLIKTRGQQVTLSCSPISGHRSVSWYQQTPGQGLQFLFEYFSETQRNKGNFPGRFSGRQFSNSRSEMNVSTLELGDSALYLCASSRTSGQGAQYFGPGTRLLVL.

This clone was observed a few times. This rearrangement joins TRBV30 to TRBJ1-1; TRBD1 matches 9 bases. The CDR3 is 13 amino acids. Germline lookup yields CDR1 GTSNPN and CDR2 SVGIG (reference sequence). V dropped 3 bases and J dropped 11; count of bases not matched to a gene: 10. The CDR3 DNA reads TGTGCCTGGAGAGGACAGGGGACGTTTTCGGCTTTCTTT. Its protein product is CAWRGQGTFSAFF.

This chain uses TRBV27 with TRBJ2-5; TRBD2 is a possible D gene (5 bases). CDR1 is MNHEY and CDR2 is SMNVEV in the germline V gene (reference sequence). The CDR3 is 16 residues long. The germline V and J ends were trimmed by 4 bases and 4 bases, with 19 bases remaining between them. CDR3 protein: CASSSLLGVDGETQYF. The CDR3 DNA follows: TGTGCCAGCAGTTCTCTCCTCGGGGTTGATGGAGAGACCCAGTACTTC.

This clone was seen only once. The junction differs from germline at one of its ends, possibly a read error. The chain uses TRBV7-2 and TRBJ2-7; D might be TRBD1 (5 bases). The germline CDR1 and CDR2 sequences are SGHTA and FQGNSA. CDR3 length: 15 residues. In DNA form, the CDR3 reads TGTGCCAGCAGCTTAACAGGCATGGCGGCGATTCGACTTAGGTTC. Its protein is CASSLTGMAAIRLRF.

The chain employs TRBV6-1 and TRBJ1-1; D is unresolved. The CDR3 covers 14 residues. Germline-derived CDR1 and CDR2 are MNHNS and SASEGT. With 3 bases removed from V and 3 bases from J, the gap between germline ends came to 11 bases. CDR3 DNA: TGTGCCAGCAGTGACCTGGTCGGGGACACTGAAGCTTTCTTT. This sequence encodes CASSDLVGDTEAFF.

The V and J genes are TRBV5-4 and TRBJ2-2; no reliable D call. Deletions cut 0 bases from V and 4 bases from J, with 4 bases between. CDR1 and CDR2 (germline): SGHNT, YYREEE (reference sequence). The CDR3 has 13 amino acids. CDR3 residues: CASSLDSTGELFF. The DNA of the CDR3 is TGTGCCAGCAGCTTGGATAGCACCGGGGAGCTGTTTTTT.

The chain uses TRBV4-3 and TRBJ2-1, with 9 bases identical to TRBD2. Germline V CDR1 and CDR2: LGHNA, YSLEER. The CDR3 is 15 residues long. The ends lost 1 base at V and 9 bases at J; junction bases unmatched: 7. The CDR3 sequence is CASSQGLAGKSEQFF. The CDR3 DNA reads TGCGCCAGCAGCCAAGGCCTAGCGGGAAAGAGTGAGCAGTTCTTC.

The gene calls are TRBV6-1 and TRBJ2-1, with a possible D match to TRBD1 (5 bases). Trimming pared 7 bases from V and 2 bases from J, leaving 9 bases between. Germline lookup yields CDR1 MNHNS and CDR2 SASEGT. The CDR3 is 13 residues long. The CDR3 region has the DNA TGTGCCAGCAAGGGCAGGGCCTACAATGAGCAGTTCTTC. It specifies CASKGRAYNEQFF.

CDR3 in DNA: TGTGCCAGCAGTTTACCGGACTTCACAAGTGAGCTGTTTTTT. Translated, it gives CASSLPDFTSELFF. The chain has TRBV28 and TRBJ2-2; a possible D gene is TRBD2 (5 bases). Germline CDR1 reads MDHEN; CDR2 reads SYDVKM. Trimming took 2 bases from V and 11 from J, leaving 15 bases between them. CDR3 length: 14 amino acids.

The genes are TRBV15 and TRBJ2-5; TRBD2 agrees at 10 bases. The CDR3 is 15 amino acids. With 2 bases clipped from V and 4 bases from J, the junction kept 4 bases outside the gene matches. Germline assignment: CDR1 LNHNV and CDR2 YYDKDF (reference sequence). In DNA, the CDR3 is TGTGCCACCAGCAGACTAGCGGGAGAGGGAGAGACCCAGTACTTC. This translates into CATSRLAGEGETQYF.

The chain recombines TRBV27 with TRBJ2-1; 7 bases map to TRBD2. Germline V CDR1 and CDR2: MNHEY, SMNVEV (reference sequence). Losses at the gene ends were 5 bases for V and 2 bases for J; bases not matched to a gene: 6. This CDR3 spans 15 amino acids. This CDR3 reads CASSRGDVTYNEQFF. The DNA of the CDR3 is TGTGCCAGCAGTCGGGGGGACGTGACCTACAATGAGCAGTTCTTC.

The V call is TRBV10-1, the J call TRBJ2-7, with D unclear. V gave up 0 bases and J gave up 1 base, with 10 bases separating them. Per germline, CDR1 WNHNN and CDR2 SYGVQD (reference sequence). The CDR3 is 15 residues long. The chain's CDR3 is CASSESLSSSYEQYF. The CDR3 DNA reads as TGCGCCAGCAGTGAGTCTCTTAGTTCTTCCTACGAGCAGTACTTC.

V gene TRBV7-2 combines with J gene TRBJ1-1; 7 bases map to TRBD1. The CDR3 runs 14 residues. The ends lost 5 bases at V and 6 bases at J; junction bases unmatched: 9. CDR1 and CDR2 from the germline V gene are SGHTA and FQGNSA. The CDR3 sequence is CASSLPGQEPEAFF. The CDR3 nucleotides read TGTGCCAGCAGCCTTCCAGGACAGGAGCCTGAAGCTTTCTTT.

This clone was counted once. The genes are TRBV5-4 and TRBJ2-2; D might be TRBD2 (7 bases). From germline, CDR1 is SGHNT and CDR2 YYREEE (reference sequence). V was pared by 1 base and J by 5 bases, with 9 bases between. This CDR3 is 14 amino acids long. As DNA, the CDR3 is TGTGCCAGCAGCTTGCGGGGGGCAACCGGGGAGCTGTTTTTT. Translation gives CASSLRGATGELFF. The complete variable domain, with remaining parts taken from reference TRBV5-4 and TRBJ2-2, reads ETGVTQSPTHLIKTRGQQVTLRCSSQSGHNTVSWYQQALGQGPQFIFQYYREEENGRGNFPPRFSGLQFPNYSSELNVNALELDDSALYLCASSLRGATGELFFGEGSRLTVL.

This rearrangement joins TRBV6-1 to TRBJ1-2, with a weak D call TRBD1 (6 bases). The CDR3 runs to 13 residues. Trimming took off 3 bases at V and 3 bases at J, with 8 bases between the two ends. CDR1 and CDR2 from the germline V gene are MNHNS and SASEGT. CDR3 amino acids: CASSDWTDYGYTF. The CDR3 nucleotides are TGTGCCAGCAGTGACTGGACAGACTATGGCTACACCTTC.

The chain is built from TRBV4-1 and TRBJ1-3; D is possibly TRBD1 (6 bases). This CDR3 contains 17 residues. Germline V gene sequence: CDR1 MGHRA, CDR2 YSYEKL. V was clipped by 0 bases and J by 1 base, with 13 bases between them. Here the CDR3 reads CASSQEGGGYSGNTIYF. The CDR3 DNA sequence: TGCGCCAGCAGCCAAGAAGGTGGGGGCTATTCTGGAAACACCATATATTTT.

The rearrangement joins TRBV28 to TRBJ2-4; the match to TRBD2 covers 10 bases. V gave up 5 bases and J gave up 9 bases; unmatched junction bases: 10. CDR3 length: 15 residues. The germline CDR1 and CDR2 sequences are MDHEN and SYDVKM. Written as DNA, the CDR3 is TGTGCCAGCAGTGGAACTAGCGGGACGGCGGGCATTCAGTACTTC. As protein: CASSGTSGTAGIQYF.

This clone has more than one count but fewer than ten. The V call is TRBV7-6, the J call TRBJ2-7, with D perhaps TRBD2 (6 bases). CDR1 is SGHVS, CDR2 FNYEAQ, per germline. The ends were cut back, 1 base at V and 6 bases at J, with 13 bases in the middle. This CDR3 comprises 14 residues. The CDR3 region is CASSLGGGTGEQYF. In nucleotides, the CDR3 is TGTGCCAGCAGCTTAGGGGGCGGGACGGGCGAGCAGTACTTC.

The chain combines TRBV28 with TRBJ2-1, with D possibly matching TRBD2 (5 bases). V lost 5 bases and J 9 bases, leaving 20 bases between the germline ends. The V gene's germline CDR1 is MDHEN and CDR2 SYDVKM. This CDR3 is built from 15 residues. CDR3 nucleotide sequence: TGTGCCAGCAGTACTACGGGGATAGTACAAAGTGAGCAGTTCTTC. This codes for CASSTTGIVQSEQFF.